This T cell receptor (beta chain) was recovered during a study of T cells after yellow fever vaccination. Study observations and caveats: The secondary T-cell response peaked on day 5, not day 15, but was weaker. The appearance of a small share of clonotypes in both CD4 and CD8 compartments was observed. Reappearance after the booster was observed for most primary-vaccination clones (96% CD4, almost 90% CD8).

5'RACE template switching added a universal primer site and UMIs to TCR cDNA. TCRdb ran MiXCR on the 5' RACE reads and lists one entry per CDR3 protein. This sample has a few hundred thousand distinct CDR3 sequences, with over 15% found just once. This CDR3 is built from 12 residues. V lost 4 bases and J lost 2, with 8 bases in between. Germline CDR1 reads DFQATT; CDR2 reads SNEGSKA (reference sequence). Comment on this clonotype: Its antigen is not identified.

This chain joins TRBV20-1 and TRBJ2-5; D unresolved. The TCR comes from a man aged 25 to 40 who received the YFV17D yellow fever vaccine. The input for sequencing was PBMCs, taken 15 days after the yellow fever booster vaccination. The chain's CDR3 is CSANNQQETQYF. CDR3 bases: TGCAGTGCTAATAACCAACAAGAGACCCAGTACTTC.